A single sample gave rise to the 10 T cell receptor beta chains below, sequenced in a study of T cells in Graves' hyperthyroidism and ophthalmopathy (dated by TCRdb to the late 2010s). Library creation used multiplex PCR. This sample was sequenced with an Illumina HiSeq 2000. TCR beta CDR3 regions were amplified from RNA transcripts. The first round of RT-PCR for the TCR CDR3 was performed with the HTBI primer set and the Qiagen OneStep RT-PCR kit. TCRdb redid the processing of the public reads, applying fastp at Q25 and MiXCR, and retained in-frame beta chains. For every CDR3 protein sequence, its rows merge into one entry that carries the most common genes and DNA. The sample contains hundreds of thousands of distinct CDR3 sequences, approximately 14% of them found a single time. The top ten clonotypes cover approximately 7.5% of the sample. The sequenced sample was blood. These receptors were obtained from a woman younger than 30 with Graves' hyperthyroidism.

In DNA, the CDR3 is TGTGCCAGCAGTACGAGGGGTTCCTCTGGAAACACCATATATTTT. Translating gives CASSTRGSSGNTIYF. This chain joins TRBV6-1 and TRBJ1-3, with a weak D call TRBD1 (5 bases). This CDR3 spans 15 amino acids. With 5 bases removed from V and 0 bases from J, the gap between germline ends came to 11 bases. Per the germline V gene, CDR1 is MNHNS and CDR2 is SASEGT.

Ten or more counts support this clonotype. V is TRBV6-1 and J is TRBJ1-1; D might be TRBD1 (5 bases). The CDR3 runs to 11 residues. Trimming took 10 bases from V and 6 from J, leaving 12 bases between them. The germline gives CDR1 MNHNS, CDR2 SASEGT. The CDR3 reads CATRGGAEAFF. The DNA for the CDR3 is TGTGCCACCCGCGGAGGGGCTGAAGCTTTCTTT.

Many counts were recorded for this clonotype. J is TRBJ2-3 and V is TRBV20-1; no definite D call. Looked up from germline, CDR1 is DFQATT and CDR2 is SNEGSKA (reference sequence). This CDR3 has 11 amino acids. For the CDR3, the DNA is TGCAGCCTGCTCAGCACAGATACGCAGTATTTT. Amino acid sequence: CSLLSTDTQYF.

This clonotype was recorded many times. The rearrangement uses TRBV6-1 and TRBJ1-2; D is uncertain. The CDR3 has 14 residues. The germline gives CDR1 MNHNS, CDR2 SASEGT. The V and J ends lost 2 bases and 2 bases respectively, with 9 bases between them. CDR3 residues: CASSELSTNYGYTF. CDR3 DNA sequence: TGTGCCAGCAGTGAACTTAGTACGAACTATGGCTACACCTTC.

This clonotype appeared many times. This chain joins TRBV28 and TRBJ2-7; tentative D call: TRBD2 (6 bases). Germline CDR1 MDHEN, CDR2 SYDVKM. The CDR3 runs to 14 residues. The V and J ends lost 3 bases and 2 bases respectively, with 11 bases between them. The CDR3 region is CASSLSSGAYEQYF. The CDR3 bases are TGTGCCAGCAGTTTGAGTAGCGGAGCCTACGAGCAGTACTTC.

This clonotype was picked up many times. The chain recombines TRBV6-8 with TRBJ1-4; TRBD1 might be the D (5 bases). V lost 5 bases and J 5 bases, leaving 12 bases between the germline ends. CDR3 length equals 14 residues. Germline loops: CDR1 MNHGY, CDR2 SAAAGT. CDR3 region: CASSDRQTNEKLFF. DNA for the CDR3: TGTGCCAGCAGTGATCGACAGACAAATGAAAAACTGTTTTTT.

The sample holds many counts of this clonotype. The V and J genes are TRBV3-1 and TRBJ2-5; TRBD2 is a possible D gene (5 bases). This CDR3 contains 15 residues. The ends were cut back, 3 bases at V and 4 bases at J, with 15 bases in the middle. Germline CDR1 reads LGHDT; CDR2 reads YNNKEL (reference sequence). The CDR3: CASSHPMDGIETQYF. In DNA, the CDR3 is TGTGCCAGCAGCCACCCCATGGACGGGATAGAGACCCAGTACTTC.

There are many counts of this clonotype. This sequence joins TRBV27 and TRBJ1-2, with 8 bases aligning to TRBD1. The ends lost 1 base at V and 6 bases at J; junction bases unmatched: 10. Germline CDR1 is MNHEY and CDR2 is SMNVEV (reference sequence). The length of the CDR3 is 16 residues. The CDR3 region is CASSLYPSGGSDGYTF. CDR3 DNA sequence: TGTGCCAGCAGTTTATACCCTTCAGGGGGCTCGGATGGCTACACCTTC.

The sample holds many counts of this clonotype. The chain carries TRBV30 and TRBJ1-1; D is undetermined. V lost 2 bases, J lost 1 base, and 8 bases lay in between. Germline assignment: CDR1 GTSNPN and CDR2 SVGIG (reference sequence). CDR3 length equals 13 residues. The CDR3 DNA follows: TGTGCCTGGAGTACGGCAGGGAACACTGAAGCTTTCTTT. Its translation: CAWSTAGNTEAFF.

The table lists this clonotype with many counts. The J gene is TRBJ1-6, the V gene TRBV2, with 8 bases aligning to TRBD1. Per the germline V gene, CDR1 is SNHLY and CDR2 is FYNNEI. The length of the CDR3 is 15 residues. The V gene end was trimmed by 7 bases and the J gene end by 8 bases; junction bases not matched to a gene: 10. The CDR3 sequence: CASNPGQGGDSPLHF. The CDR3 region has the DNA TGTGCCAGCAACCCAGGACAGGGAGGTGATTCACCCCTCCACTTT.